This T cell receptor beta chain stems from a study of T cells in Graves' hyperthyroidism and ophthalmopathy. Study at large: Peripheral blood collection took place at initial diagnosis, before any treatment.

The CDR3 covers 16 residues. Germline V gene sequence: CDR1 ENHRY, CDR2 SYGVKD. V lost 7 bases and J lost 0, with 16 bases in between. Enrolled ophthalmopathy patients presented with a Clinical Activity Score of at least 3, a NOSPECS grade of at least 4, and disease duration under 3 months. Diagnoses used clinical symptoms, serum thyroxine and TRAb, thyroid ultrasound and orbital computed tomography. On this clonotype: The antigen remains undetermined.

Study-level results: Appearing also in blood were most of the thyroid clonotypes expanded above 0.001.

It was RNA transcripts that yielded the amplified TCR beta CDR3 regions. RT-PCR in the first round (using the HTBI primer set) targeted the TCR CDR3. TCRdb used MiXCR to reprocess the multiplex PCR reads, holding one entry per CDR3 protein. Seen here are approximately 430,000 distinct CDR3 sequences, around 15% observed once, and the top ten hold approximately 13%. The sequenced sample consisted of blood. V and J are TRBV10-3 and TRBJ1-3; the D is unclear. This TCR was sampled from a man aged 18 to 29 with Graves' ophthalmopathy. CDR3 bases: TGTGCCATCACCGCCAGCGACCGCAACTCTGGAAACACCATATATTTT. It yields the protein CAITASDRNSGNTIYF.